This T cell receptor (beta chain) was sequenced in a study of T cell responses to AZD1222 COVID-19 vaccine. Sequencing was performed with immunoSEQ multiplex PCR; in TCRdb, only in-frame clones are kept and a portion is missing. The table includes about 84,000 clones, approximately 92% detected once. A note on this clone: Its antigen is as yet unknown.

This CDR3 has 15 amino acids. Trimming pared 4 bases from V and 4 bases from J, leaving 16 bases between. Germline CDR1 LGHDT, CDR2 YNNKEL (reference sequence). Study-wide results and limits: At 160-218 and 743-854, vaccine-associated CD4 TCRs were dominant, and they spanned spike. Mostly white British, mostly female donors; authors suggested clonal diversity may be underestimated.

The J gene is TRBJ1-2, the V gene TRBV3-1 (or the pseudogene TRBV3-2); no clear D gene. Sequencing used peripheral blood, obtained on day 0 of AZD1222 vaccination. The source of this sequence is an adult in good health. As DNA, the CDR3 is TGTGCCAGCAGCCTAAGGGCGGGAGCTAGCTATGGCTACACCTTC. As protein: CASSLRAGASYGYTF.